This passage covers 8 T cell receptor beta chains from one sample sequenced in a study of shared clonotypes between healthy human individuals. Assay used: immunoSEQ multiplex PCR; TCRdb lists only in-frame clones, some missing. The data contain approximately 2.1 million clones, more than 85% of them seen just once; the ten biggest clones take up 0.39%. Source material: naive CD4+ T cells from PBMCs. Subset described: CD45RA+ positively selected. These receptors came from a man in his late teens or twenties in good health. Some clones in this sample may be carry-over from other donors' samples.

V is TRBV10-3 and J is TRBJ2-3; 7 bases map to TRBD2. This CDR3 has 13 residues. Germline V gene data show CDR1 as ENHRY and CDR2 as SYGVKD. The junction had 11 bases not matched to a gene; V was cut back by 11 bases and J by 6 bases. The CDR3 protein is CASNAAGVDTQYF. The CDR3 bases are TGTGCCTCGAATGCGGCGGGGGTGGATACGCAGTATTTT.

The chain couples TRBV4-3 to TRBJ2-1; a weak D match, TRBD2 (5 bases). This CDR3 region has 18 residues. The V gene lost 0 bases and the J gene lost 7 bases, with 22 bases spanning the gap. From germline, CDR1 is LGHNA and CDR2 YSLEER. CDR3 nucleotides: TGCGCCAGCAGCCAAGAGCGCTACGAGGGTGGCGTGGTTAATGAGCAGTTCTTC. Amino acid sequence: CASSQERYEGGVVNEQFF.

About this clone: This sample also contains other DNA sequences that code for the same CDR3. The chain employs TRBV7-9 and TRBJ2-2, with 8 bases lining up with TRBD1. Germline-derived CDR1 and CDR2 are SEHNR and FQNEAQ (reference sequence). Germline trimming cut 5 bases from V and 2 bases from J; bases unmatched to any gene: 7. This CDR3 has 16 residues. The DNA of the CDR3 is TGTGCCAGCAGCCATAGACAGGGGTTAAACACCGGGGAGCTGTTTTTT. Translating it yields CASSHRQGLNTGELFF.

A note on this clone: Within the sample, other DNA sequences also encode this same CDR3. The chain joins TRBV7-3 to TRBJ2-3; no clear D. The germline V gene has CDR1 SGHTA and CDR2 FQGTGA. Trimming shortened V by 2 bases and J by 0 bases, and 3 bases separated the two germline ends. This CDR3 comprises 13 residues. The CDR3 DNA reads TGTGCCAGCAGCTTAGGGAGCACAGATACGCAGTATTTT. It specifies CASSLGSTDTQYF.

Concerning this clone: Other DNA sequences in this specimen translate into the identical CDR3. The J gene is TRBJ2-7, the V gene TRBV9; TRBD1 aligns across 7 bases. Germline loops: CDR1 SGDLS, CDR2 YYNGEE. The CDR3 runs to 13 residues. V lost 0 bases to trimming and J lost 6 bases; unmatched junction nucleotides: 3. CDR3 nucleotide sequence: TGTGCCAGCAGCGTAGGACAGGGTGGCGAGCAGTACTTC. The encoded protein is CASSVGQGGEQYF.

The rearrangement links TRBV5-1 to TRBJ2-3, with D possibly being TRBD2 (6 bases). Germline CDR1 and CDR2: SGHRS and YFSETQ. The CDR3 loop spans 14 amino acids. V was clipped by 5 bases and J by 0 bases, with 10 bases between them. The CDR3 here is CASRRDWSTDTQYF. CDR3 in DNA: TGCGCCAGCAGACGGGACTGGAGCACAGATACGCAGTATTTT.

The chain joins TRBV6-5 to TRBJ2-7, with D perhaps matching TRBD1 (6 bases). CDR1 is MNHEY and CDR2 is SVGAGI in the germline V gene. The V and J ends lost 0 bases and 1 base respectively, with 10 bases between them. The CDR3 runs 15 residues. CDR3 coding DNA: TGTGCCAGCAGTTACTCCACGGGACATTCCTACGAGCAGTACTTC. Translating it yields CASSYSTGHSYEQYF.

The chain recombines TRBV30 with TRBJ2-5; TRBD2 agrees at 10 bases. The germline V gene has CDR1 GTSNPN and CDR2 SVGIG (reference sequence). This CDR3 has 17 amino acids. Trimming took 4 bases from V and 1 from J; bases not matched to a gene: 12. The CDR3 sequence: CAWKKEGSGRAQETQYF. The CDR3 DNA follows: TGTGCCTGGAAAAAAGAGGGGAGCGGGAGGGCCCAAGAGACCCAGTACTTC.